This section outlines one T cell receptor (beta chain) sequence together with its context. The CDR3 totals 13 residues. CDR1 and CDR2 from the germline V gene are SQVTM and ANQGSEA. V was shortened by 3 bases and J by 4 bases, with 12 bases between the two germline ends. The data derive from a study of CD8+ T cells in alopecia areata. Study-level background: Treated patients received oral tofacitinib, 5 to 10 mg twice daily. Patients remained on tofacitinib for 6 to 18 months and then went 6 months without it.

cDNA prepared by RNA extraction and subsequent reverse transcription served as the template for sequencing. Profiling relied on immunoSEQ multiplex PCR, and the TCRdb table lists in-frame clones only, not all of them. Altogether about 180,000 clones are present, less than 80% being singletons, with the ten largest covering about an eighth. Lesional scalp punch biopsies and peripheral blood were collected from alopecia areata patients. The receptor's source is a human donor with alopecia areata. The starting material was CD8+ T cells sorted from blood, obtained at week 0. The chain recombines TRBV29-1 with TRBJ1-1, with a possible D match to TRBD1 (5 bases). CDR3 residues: CSVDGGAGTEAFF. For the CDR3, the DNA is TGCAGCGTTGACGGGGGTGCGGGCACTGAAGCTTTCTTT.